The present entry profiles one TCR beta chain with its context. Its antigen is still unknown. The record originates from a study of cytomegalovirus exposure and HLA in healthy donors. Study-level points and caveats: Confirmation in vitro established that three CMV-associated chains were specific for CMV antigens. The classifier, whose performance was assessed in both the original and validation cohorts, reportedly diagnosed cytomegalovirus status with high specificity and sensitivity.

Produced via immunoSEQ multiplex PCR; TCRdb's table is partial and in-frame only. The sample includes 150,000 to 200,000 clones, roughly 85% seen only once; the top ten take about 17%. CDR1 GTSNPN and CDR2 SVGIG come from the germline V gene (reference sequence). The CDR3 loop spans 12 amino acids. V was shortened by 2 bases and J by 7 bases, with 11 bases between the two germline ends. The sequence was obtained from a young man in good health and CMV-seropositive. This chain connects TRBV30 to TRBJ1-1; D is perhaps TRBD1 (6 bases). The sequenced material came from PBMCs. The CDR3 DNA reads TGTGCCTGGAGTACCACAGGGATTGAAGCTTTCTTT. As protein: CAWSTTGIEAFF.